The present TCR beta chain was sequenced within a study of T-cell memory formation after mild COVID-19 (dated by TCRdb to 2020 to 2022). For the wider study: TCR sequence clusters from the two donors were largely donor specific. T-cell clones expanding and contracting after mild COVID-19 in a couple of donors were tracked by longitudinal TCRalpha and TCRbeta repertoire sequencing. Two young, previously healthy adult volunteers, one female and one male, were included in the cohort.

Ends trimmed: V by 4 bases, J by 8 bases; bases unmatched to a gene: 13. According to the germline V gene, CDR1 reads SGHTA and CDR2 reads FQGTGA. Including the terminal cysteine and phenylalanine, the CDR3 comprises 16 residues. The retained sequence is limited to the CDR3, 48 bases, with the frame set at the first base. Sequencing used an Illumina NovaSeq 6000. Using 5'RACE with constant-segment primers, TCRalpha and TCRbeta cDNA libraries were constructed, with sample barcodes and unique molecular identifiers added in the process. Trizol reagent was used to extract RNA from every sample. Libraries were amplified in two PCR steps, with a second sample barcode and Illumina TruSeq adapters added in the second step. Sequencing of libraries was performed on an Illumina NovaSeq with 2 x 150 bp paired-end reads. The paper's data handling went like this. Reads were demultiplexed and collapsed into UMI-guided consensus sequences with migec v1.2.7. With mixcr v2.1.11, UMI consensuses were aligned to TRA and TRB V and J templates and assembled into clonotypes. A clonotype was counted as expanded or contracted only if both edgeR and NoisET called the change significant, with noise models trained on biological replicates. edgeR calls used a false discovery rate-adjusted p below 0.01 and a log2 fold-change threshold of 1. PCA with hierarchical clustering of max-normalized trajectories of the 1000 most abundant clonotypes was used as exploratory dynamics analysis. The CD4 or CD8 phenotype of responding clones was assigned using the separately sequenced CD4+ and CD8+ repertoires. TCRdb took the public reads, trimmed them with fastp at Q25, ran MiXCR for clone calling and kept in-frame beta chains. Rows with a matching CDR3 protein are joined into one entry that keeps the most common DNA and genes. These V and J calls derive from TCRdb rather than the authors' analysis. The sample has about 250,000 distinct CDR3 sequences on record, 18% of them singletons. Jointly, the top ten make up 23% of the sample.

Summary of the overall study and its limitations: SARS-CoV-2 specificity of the second-wave clones peaking on day 37 was not confirmed. The study included only a couple of mild cases, and larger cohorts that include severe cases with pre-infection samples were judged to be necessary. Contracting CD4+ clones appeared mostly in the CM and EM memory subsets, whereas CD8+ clones were enriched in EMRA. Balanced CD4/CD8 phenotypes were observed for clones contracting from day 15 to 85, whereas a bias towards CD4+ was observed for a second wave of clones expanding from day 15 to 37. Some responding clones were found in pre-infection memory, which suggests that pre-existing cross-reactive memory T cells took part in the SARS-CoV-2 response.

Note on this clonotype: Its antigen remains unidentified. No quality values exist for individual bases; no much larger clone is one base distant.

Ficoll-Paque density gradient centrifugation was the method used to isolate PBMCs. The receptor was derived from a young man who had mild COVID-19 (a few samples of this study predate the infection). The sample titles of this study are shuffled in the database, so cell type and time point are left out; the donor was told from shared clones. The sample comprised PBMCs or a T cell subset sorted from them (not recorded which). The rearrangement joined TRBV7-3 to TRBJ2-1; 8 central nucleotides agree with TRBD1. The DNA is TGTGCCAGCAGCTCAACGACAGGGGACCTTCACGATGAGCAGTTCTTC. Translation gives CASSSTTGDLHDEQFF.